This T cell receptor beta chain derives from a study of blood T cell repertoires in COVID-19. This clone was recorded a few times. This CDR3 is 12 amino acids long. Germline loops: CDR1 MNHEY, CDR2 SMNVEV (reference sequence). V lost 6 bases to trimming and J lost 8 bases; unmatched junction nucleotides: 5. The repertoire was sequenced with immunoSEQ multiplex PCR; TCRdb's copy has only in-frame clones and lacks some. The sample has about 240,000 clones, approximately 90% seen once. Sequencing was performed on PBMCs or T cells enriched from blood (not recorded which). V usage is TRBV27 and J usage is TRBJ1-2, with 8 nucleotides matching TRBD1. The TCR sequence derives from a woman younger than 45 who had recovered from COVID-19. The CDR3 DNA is TGTGCCAGCAGGACAGGGGCTGGCGGCTACACCTTC. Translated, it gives CASRTGAGGYTF.